The sequence of this T cell receptor (beta chain) was determined in a study of T cell repertoires in cytomegalovirus infection. Study-level background: Through public TCR beta signatures, both CMV infection and matching HLA type were indicated.

TCRdb redid the calling of the reads with MiXCR, one entry per CDR3 protein. The data hold approximately 250,000 distinct CDR3 sequences, with 22% observed a single time. As for this clonotype: Its target is not known.

Notes on the study in general: There were carriers of CMV plus the relevant HLA, and cumulative public TCR beta family frequency identified them. HLA-C-restricted CMV clonotypes gave the most frequent clonotype in two of eight donors.

Germline CDR1 and CDR2: MDHEN and SYDVKM. The V end was cut by 6 bases, the J end by 7 bases, with 10 bases between. CDR3 length: 11 amino acids. Material for sequencing was CD8+ T cells from PBMCs. The TCR originated in a human donor in good health (CMV status not recorded). Some clones in this sample may be carry-over from other donors' samples. The chain is built from TRBV28 and TRBJ2-7; no clear D gene. CDR3 coding DNA: TGTGCCAGCAGCGGCAGGAGTGAGCAGTACTTC. Amino acid sequence: CASSGRSEQYF.